Listed below are T cell receptor beta chains from one sample, sequenced in a study of cytomegalovirus exposure and HLA in healthy donors. The assay was immunoSEQ multiplex PCR, and TCRdb's table has in-frame clones only and misses some. This sample has roughly 180,000 clones, with about 75% found just once. What was sequenced was PBMCs. All receptors derive from a female donor in good health and CMV-seronegative. Each CDR3 is given with its conserved first and last residue. A D gene is named only where the DNA matches it firmly. Clone size is stated in some rows and not others, as once, few, many or a class when expanded.

D gene	V gene	clone size	J gene	CDR3 DNA	CDR3 protein
TRBD1	TRBV27	NA	TRBJ2-5	TGTGCCAGCAGTCCAAGGACAGGGGTTGAGACCCAGTACTTC	CASSPRTGVETQYF
NA	TRBV4-2	NA	TRBJ1-1	TGTGCCAGCAGCCAAGACAGGGGCAACACTGAAGCTTTCTTT	CASSQDRGNTEAFF
NA	TRBV30	once	TRBJ1-5	TGTGCCTGGGGAACAGGGATCAATCAGCCCCAGCATTTT	CAWGTGINQPQHF
TRBD2	TRBV7-7	few	TRBJ2-5	TGTGCTAGCAGCTTCCGCCCAGGGCTAGCGGGAAAGGAGACCCAGTACTTC	CASSFRPGLAGKETQYF
TRBD1	TRBV7-9	NA	TRBJ2-7	TGTGCCAGCAGCGACAGGGCCCACGAGCAGTACTTC	CASSDRAHEQYF
NA	TRBV7-6	NA	TRBJ2-3	TGTGCCAGCAGCTGGTCGGACAGCATGATAGTAGATACGCAGTATTTT	CASSWSDSMIVDTQYF
NA	TRBV27	NA	TRBJ2-1	TGTGCCAGCAGTTTTAGGGCGAAGGGGAATGAGCAGTTCTTC	CASSFRAKGNEQFF
NA	TRBV2	NA	TRBJ2-1	TGTGCCAGCAGTGAAAAGGGGGACCCCTACAATGAGCAGTTCTTC	CASSEKGDPYNEQFF
TRBD2	TRBV11-3	NA	TRBJ2-7	TGTGCCAGCAGCCGCAAACTAGCGGGAGTGGGCGAGCAGTACTTC	CASSRKLAGVGEQYF
TRBD2	TRBV29-1	NA	TRBJ2-3	TGCAGCGTTGAGTCAATAGCGGGGGGCGCAGATACGCAGTATTTT	CSVESIAGGADTQYF
TRBD1	TRBV28	NA	TRBJ2-7	TGTGCCAGCAGTTTATACGGGACAGGGCTAAATCCCTCCTACGAGCAGTACTTC	CASSLYGTGLNPSYEQYF
NA	TRBV6-5	NA	TRBJ2-1	TGTGCCAGCAGTAGGGAGGACAATGAGCAGTTCTTC	CASSREDNEQFF
TRBD1	TRBV29-1	NA	TRBJ2-7	TGCAGCGTTGAAGTTCGCCGGGACAGGGGGTTTGCCTACGAGCAGTACTTC	CSVEVRRDRGFAYEQYF
NA	TRBV2	NA	TRBJ2-1	TGTGCCAGCAGTGAAGCGAACGGCGCTGGGGGCCTCTCCTACAATGAGCAGTTCTTC	CASSEANGAGGLSYNEQFF
NA	TRBV25-1	NA	TRBJ1-1	TGTGCCAGCAGTGAATACAGGGGTTCGACTGAAGCTTTCTTT	CASSEYRGSTEAFF
NA	TRBV5-6	NA	TRBJ2-7	TGTGCCAGCAGCTCCGGCGGCCCCTCCTACGAGCAGTACTTC	CASSSGGPSYEQYF
TRBD1	TRBV9	once	TRBJ2-7	TGTGCCAGCAGCGGCGGGACAGGGGGCTCCGAGCAGTACTTC	CASSGGTGGSEQYF
NA	TRBV21-1	NA	TRBJ2-7	TGTGCCAGCAGCAGTGGGACAGGGAATTCCTACGAGCAGTACTTC	CASSSGTGNSYEQYF
TRBD1	TRBV18	NA	TRBJ2-7	TGTGCCAGCTCACCGGGACCACAGGGGTTGCTATACTTC	CASSPGPQGLLYF
TRBD1	TRBV29-1	NA	TRBJ1-5	TGCAGCGTTCAAACAGGGGAGAGCAATCAGCCCCAGCATTTT	CSVQTGESNQPQHF